Detailed here is one T cell receptor (beta chain). This entry comes from a study of sequential checkpoint blockade in melanoma. On the study more broadly: Arm A got nivolumab then ipilimumab; arm B the reverse, 1:1. Maintenance nivolumab came after either treatment sequence.

The treatment: randomized to nivolumab then ipilimumab (arm A) or the reverse (arm B). Data came from immunoSEQ multiplex PCR; TCRdb stores just in-frame clones and leaves some out. The sample consists of some 6,100 clones, around 53% of them appearing once. Trimming took off 4 bases at V and 2 bases at J, with 8 bases between the two ends. Germline CDR1 is LGHNA and CDR2 is YNFKEQ. The CDR3 has 13 residues. This TCR derives from a human donor with melanoma. The rearrangement links TRBV4-2 to TRBJ1-1; tentatively, D is TRBD1 (6 bases). The source was CD8+ T cells sorted from blood (inferred from file names), collected from a patient given nivolumab and ipilimumab in sequence. The CDR3: CASSLGHNTEAFF. The CDR3 nucleotides are TGTGCCAGCAGCCTGGGACACAACACTGAAGCTTTCTTT.